The clone carrying this T cell receptor (beta chain) has more than one count but fewer than ten. Preparing the TCRbeta library involved the use of unique molecular identifiers. TCRdb re-analysed the PCR reads in MiXCR, keeping a single row per CDR3 protein. The table includes 200,000 to 250,000 distinct CDR3 sequences, 6.5% to 10% detected once. The sample comes from a study of T-cell reconstitution after alpha-beta-depleted transplantation in children. After removal of 6 bases from V and 1 base from J, the junction contained 10 bases not matched to a gene. The CDR3 is 16 amino acids. Germline loops: CDR1 SGHTA, CDR2 FQGNSA.

This chain uses TRBV7-2 with TRBJ2-5; 8 bases fit TRBD2. Sequenced material: PBMCs, mostly from graft donor cells, taken 180 days after TCRalphabeta/CD19-depleted stem cell transplant. The receptor was derived from a male patient under 18 who had a stem cell transplant for acute lymphoblastic leukemia, so the T cells may come from the graft donor. The CDR3 sequence: CASSPRLARAQETQYF. As DNA, the CDR3 is TGTGCCAGCAGTCCGAGACTAGCGCGGGCCCAAGAGACCCAGTACTTC.